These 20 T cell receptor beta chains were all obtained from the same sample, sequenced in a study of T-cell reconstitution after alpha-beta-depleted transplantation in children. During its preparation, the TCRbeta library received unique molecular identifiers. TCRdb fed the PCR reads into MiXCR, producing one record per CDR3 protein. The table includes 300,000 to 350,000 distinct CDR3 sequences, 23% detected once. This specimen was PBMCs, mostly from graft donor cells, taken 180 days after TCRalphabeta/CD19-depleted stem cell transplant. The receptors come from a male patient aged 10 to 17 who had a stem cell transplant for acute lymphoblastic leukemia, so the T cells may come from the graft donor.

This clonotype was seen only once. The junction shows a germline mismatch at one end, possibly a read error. The CDR3 loop reads CAGSLGTFNEKLFF. CDR3 sequence (DNA): TGCGCCGGCAGCTTGGGGACTTTTAATGAAAAACTGTTTTTT. The chain carries TRBV5-1 and TRBJ1-4; TRBD1 might be the D (5 bases). This CDR3 spans 14 amino acids. CDR1 and CDR2 (germline): SGHRS, YFSETQ.

The CDR3 sequence: CASSSQARGTQYF. As DNA, the CDR3 is TGTGCCAGCAGTTCTCAGGCTCGGGGGACCCAGTACTTC. The rearrangement joins TRBV27 to TRBJ2-5; D perhaps matches TRBD2 (5 bases). The ends were cut back, 4 bases at V and 7 bases at J, with 13 bases in the middle. The CDR3 contains 13 residues. Germline V gene lookup returns CDR1 MNHEY and CDR2 SMNVEV (reference sequence).

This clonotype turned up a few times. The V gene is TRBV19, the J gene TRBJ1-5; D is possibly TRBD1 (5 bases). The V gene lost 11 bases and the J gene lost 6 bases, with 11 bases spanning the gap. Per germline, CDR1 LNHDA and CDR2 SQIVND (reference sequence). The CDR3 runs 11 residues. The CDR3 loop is CAGGFSQPQHF. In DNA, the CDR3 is TGTGCCGGGGGATTCAGTCAGCCCCAGCATTTT.

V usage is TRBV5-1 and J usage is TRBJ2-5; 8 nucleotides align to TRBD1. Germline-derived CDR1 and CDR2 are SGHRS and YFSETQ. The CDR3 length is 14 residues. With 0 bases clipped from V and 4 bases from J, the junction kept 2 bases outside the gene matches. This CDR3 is CASSLARGPETQYF. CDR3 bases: TGCGCCAGCAGCTTGGCCAGGGGGCCAGAGACCCAGTACTTC.

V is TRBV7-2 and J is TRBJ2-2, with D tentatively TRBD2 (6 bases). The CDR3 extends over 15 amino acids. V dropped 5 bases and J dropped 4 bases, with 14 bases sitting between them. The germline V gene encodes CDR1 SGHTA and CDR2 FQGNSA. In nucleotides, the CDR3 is TGTGCCAGCAGCCTCGCCGGGACTTTCACCGGGGAGCTGTTTTTT. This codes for CASSLAGTFTGELFF.

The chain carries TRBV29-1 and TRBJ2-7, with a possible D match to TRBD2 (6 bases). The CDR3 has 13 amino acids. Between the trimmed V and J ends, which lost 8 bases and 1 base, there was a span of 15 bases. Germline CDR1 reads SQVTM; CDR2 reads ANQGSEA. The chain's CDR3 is CSLSGVVSYEQYF. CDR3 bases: TGCAGCCTTTCGGGAGTGGTTTCCTACGAGCAGTACTTC.

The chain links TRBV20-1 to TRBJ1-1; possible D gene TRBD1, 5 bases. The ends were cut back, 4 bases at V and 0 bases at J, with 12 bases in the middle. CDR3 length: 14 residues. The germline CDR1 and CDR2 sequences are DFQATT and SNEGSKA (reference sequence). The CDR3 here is CSATRGNMNTEAFF. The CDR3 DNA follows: TGCAGTGCTACCCGGGGGAACATGAACACTGAAGCTTTCTTT.

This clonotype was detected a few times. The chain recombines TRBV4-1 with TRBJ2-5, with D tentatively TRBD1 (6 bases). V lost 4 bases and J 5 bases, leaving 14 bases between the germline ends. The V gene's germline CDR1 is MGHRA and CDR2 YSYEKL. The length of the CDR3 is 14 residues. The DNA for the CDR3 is TGCGCCAGCAGCCTCACAGGGTTGGGGGAGACCCAGTACTTC. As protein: CASSLTGLGETQYF.

CDR3 in amino acids: CASRLGFGQYF. The CDR3 DNA sequence: TGTGCCAGCAGGCTCGGCTTTGGGCAGTACTTC. The rearrangement uses TRBV6-5 and TRBJ2-7, with D unclear. The CDR3 runs 11 residues. Trimming took 6 bases from V and 9 from J, leaving 12 bases between them. Germline V gives CDR1 MNHEY, CDR2 SVGAGI.

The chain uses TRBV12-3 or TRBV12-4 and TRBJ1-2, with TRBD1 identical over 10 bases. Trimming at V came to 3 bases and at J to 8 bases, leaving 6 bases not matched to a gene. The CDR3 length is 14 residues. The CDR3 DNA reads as TGTGCCAGCAGTTTGGGGGACAGGGGCCTAGGCTACACCTTC. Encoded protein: CASSLGDRGLGYTF.

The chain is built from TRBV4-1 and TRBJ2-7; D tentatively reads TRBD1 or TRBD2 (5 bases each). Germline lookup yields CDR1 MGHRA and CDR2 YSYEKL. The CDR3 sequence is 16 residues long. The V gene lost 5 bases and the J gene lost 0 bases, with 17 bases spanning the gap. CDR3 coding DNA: TGCGCCAGCAGCAGACCAATCGGGGCTAGCTCCTACGAGCAGTACTTC. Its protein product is CASSRPIGASSYEQYF.

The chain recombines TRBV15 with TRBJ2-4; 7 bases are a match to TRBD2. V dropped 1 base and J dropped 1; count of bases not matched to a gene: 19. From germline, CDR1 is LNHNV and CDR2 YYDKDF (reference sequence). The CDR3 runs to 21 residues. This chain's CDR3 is CATSRAFFHSTGGKAKNIQYF. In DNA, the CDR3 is TGTGCCACCAGCAGAGCCTTCTTCCATTCGACCGGGGGGAAGGCCAAAAACATTCAGTACTTC.

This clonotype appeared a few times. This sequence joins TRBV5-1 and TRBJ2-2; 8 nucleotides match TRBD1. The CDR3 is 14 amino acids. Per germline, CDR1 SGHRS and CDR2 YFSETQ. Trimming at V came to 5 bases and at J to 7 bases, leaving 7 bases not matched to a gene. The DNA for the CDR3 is TGCGCCAGCAGGGAGCCAGGGGGCTTCGGGGAGCTGTTTTTT. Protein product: CASREPGGFGELFF. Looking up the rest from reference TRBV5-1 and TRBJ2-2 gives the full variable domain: KAGVTQTPRYLIKTRGQQVTLSCSPISGHRSVSWYQQTPGQGLQFLFEYFSETQRNKGNFPGRFSGRQFSNSRSEMNVSTLELGDSALYLCASREPGGFGELFFGEGSRLTVL.

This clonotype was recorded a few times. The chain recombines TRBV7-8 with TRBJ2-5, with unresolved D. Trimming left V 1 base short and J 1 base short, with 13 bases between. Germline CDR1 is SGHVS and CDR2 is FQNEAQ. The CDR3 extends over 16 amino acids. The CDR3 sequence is CASSLEARGLQETQYF. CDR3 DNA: TGTGCCAGCAGCTTAGAAGCTCGAGGCCTCCAAGAGACCCAGTACTTC.

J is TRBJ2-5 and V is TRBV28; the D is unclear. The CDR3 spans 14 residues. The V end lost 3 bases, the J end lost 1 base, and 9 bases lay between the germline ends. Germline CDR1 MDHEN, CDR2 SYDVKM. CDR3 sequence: CASSFVRSQETQYF. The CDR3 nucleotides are TGTGCCAGCAGTTTTGTGCGGAGCCAAGAGACCCAGTACTTC.

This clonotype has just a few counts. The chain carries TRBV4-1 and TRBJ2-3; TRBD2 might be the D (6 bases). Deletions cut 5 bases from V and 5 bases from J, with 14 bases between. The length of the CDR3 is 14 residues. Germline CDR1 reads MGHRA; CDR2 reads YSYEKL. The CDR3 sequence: CASSIVGLLDTQYF. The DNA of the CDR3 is TGCGCCAGCAGCATAGTGGGACTGCTAGATACGCAGTATTTT.

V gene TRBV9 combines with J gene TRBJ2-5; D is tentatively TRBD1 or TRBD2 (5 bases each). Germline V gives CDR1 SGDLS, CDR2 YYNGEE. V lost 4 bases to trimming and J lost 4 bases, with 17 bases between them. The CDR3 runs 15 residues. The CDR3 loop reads CASSLWGSVGETQYF. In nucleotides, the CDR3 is TGTGCCAGCAGCCTCTGGGGGTCGGTTGGAGAGACCCAGTACTTC.

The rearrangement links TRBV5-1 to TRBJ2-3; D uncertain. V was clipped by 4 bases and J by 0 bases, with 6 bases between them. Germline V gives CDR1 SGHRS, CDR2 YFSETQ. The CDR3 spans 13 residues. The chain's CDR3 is CASSATSTDTQYF. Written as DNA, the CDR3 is TGCGCCAGCAGCGCTACTAGCACAGATACGCAGTATTTT.

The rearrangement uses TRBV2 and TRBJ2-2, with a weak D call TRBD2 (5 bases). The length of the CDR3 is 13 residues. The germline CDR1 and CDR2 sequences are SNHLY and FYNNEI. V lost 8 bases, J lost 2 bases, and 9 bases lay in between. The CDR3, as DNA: TGTGCCAGCCGGGGTAGTAACACCGGGGAGCTGTTTTTT. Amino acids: CASRGSNTGELFF. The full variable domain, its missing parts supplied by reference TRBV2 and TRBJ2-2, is EPEVTQTPSHQVTQMGQEVILRCVPISNHLYFYWYRQILGQKVEFLVSFYNNEISEKSEIFDDQFSVERPDGSNFTLKIRSTKLEDSAMYFCASRGSNTGELFFGEGSRLTVL.

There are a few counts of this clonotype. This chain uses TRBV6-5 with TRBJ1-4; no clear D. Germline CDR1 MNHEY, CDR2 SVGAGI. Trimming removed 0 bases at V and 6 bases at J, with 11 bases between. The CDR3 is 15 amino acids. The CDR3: CASSYSIKADEKLFF. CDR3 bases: TGTGCCAGCAGTTACTCGATCAAGGCGGATGAAAAACTGTTTTTT.